The clone carrying this T cell receptor beta chain was seen at least ten times. Its antigen is not known. Unique molecular identifiers were incorporated into the prepared TCRbeta library. TCRdb independently ran MiXCR on the PCR reads; one entry per CDR3 protein. Counted here are 480,000 or so distinct CDR3 sequences, roughly a tenth occurring once; the ten biggest clones make up 2% to 2.5%. The data belong to a study of T-cell reconstitution after alpha-beta-depleted transplantation in children. Overall study findings and caveats: Some patients' high day-60 TCRbeta diversity was attributed to recipient cells surviving conditioning. When one year had passed after transplant, most T-cell counts and diversity came from newly produced T cells. Reportedly, roughly two months post-transplant, alpha-beta T cells arose from several hundred expanded graft clones.

There are 14 residues in the CDR3. V was trimmed by 8 bases and J by 7 bases, leaving 20 bases between them. The input for sequencing was PBMCs, taken before TCRalphabeta/CD19-depleted stem cell transplant. The genes are TRBV12-3 or TRBV12-4 and TRBJ1-2, with D hard to call. The receptor comes from a child aged 2 to 10 with inherited bone marrow failure, due to receive a stem cell transplant. The CDR3 loop is CASVPGGYSGGYTF. The CDR3 coding sequence is TGTGCCAGCGTCCCGGGAGGATATTCGGGTGGCTACACCTTC.